This passage covers 25 T cell receptor beta chains from one sample sequenced in a study of blood T cell repertoires in COVID-19. The method was immunoSEQ multiplex PCR; TCRdb's version includes in-frame clones alone and lacks a portion of them. The profile covers roughly 100,000 clones, with roughly 78% appearing a single time and around 18% taken by the ten largest. The sequenced material came from peripheral blood. The receptor source for this set is a woman of 80 years or more with active or convalescent COVID-19.

The chain carries TRBV5-6 and TRBJ1-6; TRBD1 matches 7 bases. V lost 4 bases to trimming and J lost 7 bases; unmatched junction nucleotides: 11. The germline V gene encodes CDR1 SGHDT and CDR2 YYEEEE. The CDR3 runs to 16 residues. This CDR3 is CASSGRPTGWNSPLHF. The CDR3 DNA is TGTGCCAGCAGCGGACGTCCGACAGGGTGGAATTCACCCCTCCACTTT.

The gene calls are TRBV6-5 and TRBJ1-2, with 8 bases aligning to TRBD1. The junction had 3 bases not matched to a gene; V was cut back by 9 bases and J by 0 bases. The CDR3 has 13 residues. Germline lookup yields CDR1 MNHEY and CDR2 SVGAGI. CDR3 DNA sequence: TGTGCCAGTGACAGGGGTTCTAACTATGGCTACACCTTC. Protein: CASDRGSNYGYTF.

The V and J genes are TRBV7-9 and TRBJ1-5; no definite D call. Germline lookup yields CDR1 SEHNR and CDR2 FQNEAQ (reference sequence). V lost 2 bases and J lost 0, with 11 bases in between. The CDR3 is 16 amino acids. The CDR3 reads CASSLSWETSNQPQHF. CDR3 DNA sequence: TGTGCCAGCAGCTTAAGCTGGGAGACTAGCAATCAGCCCCAGCATTTT. Combining the CDR3 with reference TRBV7-9 and TRBJ1-5 gives the whole variable domain DTGVSQNPRHKITKRGQNVTFRCDPISEHNRLYWYRQTLGQGPEFLTYFQNEAQLEKSRLLSDRFSAERPKGSFSTLEIQRTEQGDSAMYLCASSLSWETSNQPQHFGDGTRLSIL.

V and J are TRBV25-1 and TRBJ2-5; TRBD2 matches at 8 bases. Germline loops: CDR1 MGHDK, CDR2 SYGVNS. The CDR3 loop spans 15 amino acids. V shed 2 bases, J shed 3 bases, and the junction held 5 bases outside the gene matches. CDR3 sequence (DNA): TGTGCCAGCAGTGAACCCGGGGGGGACGAAGAGACCCAGTACTTC. The encoded protein is CASSEPGGDEETQYF.

With respect to this clone: At one boundary the junction diverges from the germline segment, which might be a read error. The chain combines TRBV5-1 with TRBJ1-1; 7 bases match TRBD1. The CDR3 is 15 residues long. The germline gives CDR1 SGHRS, CDR2 YFSETQ. The CDR3 protein is CASSSRGTANTEAFF. CDR3 DNA sequence: TGTGCCAGCAGCTCCAGGGGGACGGCGAACACTGAAGCTTTCTTT.

The chain links TRBV7-2 to TRBJ1-4, with TRBD1 as a possible D gene (5 bases). This CDR3 has 14 residues. Germline CDR1 is SGHTA and CDR2 is FQGNSA. Trimming cost V 4 bases and J 5 bases, with 11 bases left between them. For the CDR3, the DNA is TGTGCCAGCAGCTCCGGGGGGATAAATGAAAAACTGTTTTTT. This encodes CASSSGGINEKLFF.

J is TRBJ1-6 and V is TRBV20-1; D is uncertain. Germline lookup yields CDR1 DFQATT and CDR2 SNEGSKA (reference sequence). The CDR3 length is 10 residues. With 3 bases removed from V and 10 bases from J, the gap between germline ends came to 4 bases. Here the CDR3 DNA reads TGCAGTGCTAGCCAGTCACCCCTCCACTTT. Translating it yields CSASQSPLHF.

V and J are TRBV5-6 and TRBJ2-3, with D possibly being TRBD2 (7 bases). Germline V gene data show CDR1 as SGHDT and CDR2 as YYEEEE. The CDR3 loop spans 15 amino acids. V was trimmed by 5 bases and J by 2 bases, leaving 15 bases between them. The CDR3 bases are TGTGCCAGCAGAGACCGCGGGGGCCTCACAGATACGCAGTATTTT. Protein product: CASRDRGGLTDTQYF. Full variable domain (remainder filled in from reference TRBV5-6 and TRBJ2-3): DAGVTQSPTHLIKTRGQQVTLRCSPKSGHDTVSWYQQALGQGPQFIFQYYEEEERQRGNFPDRFSGHQFPNYSSELNVNALLLGDSALYLCASRDRGGLTDTQYFGPGTRLTVL.

This clone was counted a single time. This chain uses TRBV11-1 with TRBJ2-1; D gene ambiguous. This CDR3 has 16 residues. Germline CDR1 SGHAT, CDR2 FQDESV (reference sequence). Trimming took off 5 bases at V and 0 bases at J, with 14 bases between the two ends. CDR3 loop: CASSPLTHLSYNEQFF. As DNA, the CDR3 is TGTGCCAGCAGCCCCTTAACACACCTCTCCTACAATGAGCAGTTCTTC.

V is TRBV29-1 and J is TRBJ1-2; D perhaps matches TRBD1 (5 bases). CDR1 and CDR2 from the germline V gene are SQVTM and ANQGSEA. V was shortened by 4 bases and J by 5 bases, with 14 bases between the two germline ends. The CDR3 consists of 13 residues. Written as DNA, the CDR3 is TGCAGCGTTGTTGTTCCAGGGCATTATGGCTACACCTTC. It specifies CSVVVPGHYGYTF.

The chain employs TRBV2 and TRBJ1-4; the D gene is possibly TRBD1 (5 bases). Trimming shortened V by 8 bases and J by 8 bases, and 18 bases separated the two germline ends. Per germline, CDR1 SNHLY and CDR2 FYNNEI. This CDR3 contains 14 residues. The CDR3 DNA sequence: TGTGCCAGCCAGGTCGAGGGACTAGGGGAAAAACTGTTTTTT. Protein product: CASQVEGLGEKLFF.

This clone has only a few counts. Written as DNA, the CDR3 is TGCGCCAGCAGCTTGGCGGGATCGCCCAATCAGCCCCAGCATTTT. Translating it yields CASSLAGSPNQPQHF. This chain connects TRBV5-1 to TRBJ1-5; D call uncertain. The CDR3 runs to 15 residues. The germline V gene has CDR1 SGHRS and CDR2 YFSETQ. V shed 0 bases and J shed 3 bases, with 10 bases lying between them.

The J gene is TRBJ1-5, the V gene TRBV6-5, with D possibly being TRBD1 (5 bases). This CDR3 has 15 residues. CDR1 is MNHEY and CDR2 is SVGAGI in the germline V gene. The V end was cut by 7 bases, the J end by 6 bases, with 19 bases between. The CDR3 coding sequence is TGTGCCAGCATTCTTCTTACGCAGGGCGGTCAGCCCCAGCATTTT. Encoded protein: CASILLTQGGQPQHF.

Of note for this clone: A read error may account for a junction end that differs from germline. The chain combines TRBV5-1 with TRBJ2-3; 10 bases are a match to TRBD1. The CDR3 length is 17 residues. The germline V gene has CDR1 SGHRS and CDR2 YFSETQ. CDR3 nucleotide sequence: TGTGCCAGCAGCTGGAGGACCGGGACAGGGGTCACAGATACGCAGTATTTT. Translated, it gives CASSWRTGTGVTDTQYF. Drawing the rest from reference TRBV5-1 and TRBJ2-3, the complete variable domain is KAGVTQTPRYLIKTRGQQVTLSCSPISGHRSVSWYQQTPGQGLQFLFEYFSETQRNKGNFPGRFSGRQFSNSRSEMNVSTLELGDSALYLCASSWRTGTGVTDTQYFGPGTRLTVL.

This clone was counted once. The V gene is TRBV14, the J gene TRBJ2-5, with 12 bases identical to TRBD2. Losses at the gene ends were 0 bases for V and 6 bases for J; bases not matched to a gene: 5. In germline, CDR1 is SGHDN, CDR2 FVKESK. The CDR3 covers 16 residues. The DNA for the CDR3 is TGTGCCAGCAGCCAAGATCGACTAGCGGGAGCAAAGACCCAGTACTTC. Its translation is CASSQDRLAGAKTQYF.

The gene calls are TRBV3-1 (or the pseudogene TRBV3-2) and TRBJ2-7; TRBD2 is a possible D gene (7 bases). CDR3 size: 15 residues. V dropped 4 bases and J dropped 1 base, with 14 bases sitting between them. Germline V CDR1 and CDR2: LGHDT, YNNKEL (reference sequence). The CDR3 region is CASSPRGEGSYEQYF. The CDR3 DNA sequence: TGTGCCAGCAGCCCTAGGGGGGAGGGTTCCTACGAGCAGTACTTC.

The gene calls are TRBV25-1 and TRBJ1-3, with D maybe TRBD1 (5 bases). This CDR3 is built from 15 residues. The V and J ends lost 1 base and 3 bases respectively, with 10 bases between them. Germline CDR1 reads MGHDK; CDR2 reads SYGVNS. The CDR3 region has the DNA TGTGCCAGCAGTGAATGGGGGGGGAATGGAAACACCATATATTTT. This translates into CASSEWGGNGNTIYF. Using reference TRBV25-1 and TRBJ1-3 for the parts outside the CDR3, the full variable domain is EADIYQTPRYLVIGTGKKITLECSQTMGHDKMYWYQQDPGMELHLIHYSYGVNSTEKGDLSSESTVSRIRTEHFPLTLESARPSHTSQYLCASSEWGGNGNTIYFGEGSWLTVV.

To note about this clone: One end of the junction is discordant with germline, which a read error may explain. The chain couples TRBV5-1 to TRBJ2-3, with D uncertain. Germline-derived CDR1 and CDR2 are SGHRS and YFSETQ. The CDR3 runs 15 residues. The CDR3 loop reads CASSTEEFPTDTQYF. For the CDR3, the DNA is TGTGCCAGCAGCACCGAGGAGTTTCCCACAGATACGCAGTATTTT.

The genes are TRBV20-1 and TRBJ1-1; D is uncertain. The V gene's germline CDR1 is DFQATT and CDR2 SNEGSKA (reference sequence). V was cut by 5 bases and J by 5 bases, with 3 bases left in between. There are 9 residues in the CDR3. The CDR3 coding sequence is TGCAGTGCTCGGACTGAAGCTTTCTTT. This encodes CSARTEAFF.

V and J are TRBV21-1 and TRBJ2-7; the table's TRBD1 call for D was not verified on the DNA. TRBV21-1 represents a pseudogene. The CDR3 is made up of 16 amino acids. Here the CDR3 reads CASSNRQSHCTYEQYF. CDR3 DNA: TGTGCCAGCAGCAATCGACAGTCTCACTGTACCTACGAGCAGTACTTC.

J is TRBJ2-3 and V is TRBV2; the match to TRBD1 covers 9 bases. Per the germline V gene, CDR1 is SNHLY and CDR2 is FYNNEI. V lost 4 bases to trimming and J lost 4 bases; unmatched junction nucleotides: 9. The CDR3 is 16 amino acids. Here the CDR3 reads CASSGKGTGSSDTQYF. The CDR3 coding sequence is TGTGCCAGCAGTGGGAAGGGGACAGGGTCTTCAGATACGCAGTATTTT.

V gene TRBV7-3 combines with J gene TRBJ1-1; D call uncertain. CDR3 length: 13 amino acids. V was shortened by 4 bases and J by 5 bases, with 11 bases between the two germline ends. Germline V CDR1 and CDR2: SGHTA, FQGTGA. CDR3 loop: CASSSQSHTEAFF. The CDR3, as DNA: TGTGCCAGCAGCTCCCAGTCGCATACTGAAGCTTTCTTT.

This chain joins TRBV19 and TRBJ2-7, with 10 positions matching TRBD1. The CDR3 runs to 15 residues. Germline trimming cut 6 bases from V and 5 bases from J; bases unmatched to any gene: 10. Per the germline V gene, CDR1 is LNHDA and CDR2 is SQIVND (reference sequence). The CDR3 DNA sequence: TGTGCCAGTAGACCTAGGGGGACAGGGGCCAACGAGCAGTACTTC. It encodes CASRPRGTGANEQYF.

V gene TRBV7-8 combines with J gene TRBJ1-1, with D uncertain. The V end was cut by 1 base, the J end by 5 bases, with 8 bases between. The CDR3 sequence is 13 residues long. The germline CDR1 and CDR2 sequences are SGHVS and FQNEAQ. CDR3 coding DNA: TGTGCCAGCAGCTTAGGGACTCTGACTGAAGCTTTCTTT. Protein: CASSLGTLTEAFF.

V is TRBV24-1 and J is TRBJ2-3, with 8 nucleotides matching TRBD2. V lost 5 bases, J lost 4 bases, and 10 bases stayed unmatched. The CDR3 length is 16 residues. Germline assignment: CDR1 KGHDR and CDR2 SFDVKD. The DNA for the CDR3 is TGTGCCACCAGTGTAGCTTTGGCGGGAGGTTCAGATACGCAGTATTTT. Translating it yields CATSVALAGGSDTQYF.